Here is one T cell receptor (beta chain) with its context. The sample belongs to a study of T cell responses to AZD1222 COVID-19 vaccine. This CDR3 region has 16 residues. The junction had 11 bases not matched to a gene; V was cut back by 3 bases and J by 3 bases. The germline V gene encodes CDR1 LNHNV and CDR2 YYDKDF (reference sequence). Sequencing used immunoSEQ multiplex PCR; TCRdb keeps in-frame clones, though not all of them. The sample contains some 89,000 clones, approximately 87% of which appear only once. The chain recombines TRBV15 with TRBJ2-7; TRBD2 matches 7 bases. This clonotype was sampled from an adult in good health. The sample was peripheral blood, taken on day 0 of MenACWY control vaccination. As DNA, the CDR3 is TGTGCCACCAGCAGGCCCTCGGCGGGAGCTATCTACGAGCAGTACTTC. This encodes CATSRPSAGAIYEQYF.